A selection of T cell receptor beta chains follows, all from one sample in a study of siplizumab effects on memory and regulatory T cells. Repertoires were generated with immunoSEQ multiplex PCR, while TCRdb's copy carries only in-frame clones and drops some. The profile covers tens of thousands of clones, with roughly 85% appearing a single time and 0.42% taken by the ten largest. The specimen was memory CD4+ T cells sorted from blood. All receptors derive from a human donor in good health. CDR3s include the opening cysteine and the closing phenylalanine or tryptophan. Each record gives: J gene, D gene, V gene, clone size, CDR3 DNA, CDR3 protein. D genes are given only for firm matches. Part of the rows lack a size; the others show once, few, many or a class for expanded clones.

>TRBJ2-7|-|TRBV30|-
TGTGCCTGGGGGGGTTCGGGACGGAGCTCCTACGAGCAGTACTTC
CAWGGSGRSSYEQYF
>TRBJ2-3|TRBD2|TRBV10-3|-
TGTGCCATCAGTAAGGGACTAACGGGAGATACGCAGTATTTT
CAISKGLTGDTQYF
>TRBJ1-3|TRBD1|TRBV19|-
TGTGCCAGTAGTCCACAGGGGACTGGAAACACCATATATTTT
CASSPQGTGNTIYF
>TRBJ2-3|-|TRBV10-3|-
TGTGCCATCAGTGAGTCGAATGGGGTGGCAGATACGCAGTATTTT
CAISESNGVADTQYF
>TRBJ1-2|-|TRBV6-6|-
TGTGCCAGCACCATAGGGAGGGATGGCTACACCTTC
CASTIGRDGYTF
>TRBJ2-7|TRBD1|TRBV11-2|once
TGTGCCAGCAGCTTAGGCCGGACAGGGGTCTACGAGCAGTACTTC
CASSLGRTGVYEQYF
>TRBJ1-1|-|TRBV5-1|-
TGCGCCAGCAGGGCCTCAGGTGAAGCTTTCTTT
CASRASGEAFF
>TRBJ2-7|TRBD2|TRBV5-5|-
TGTGCCAGCAGCCCCGATCCTAGCGGGGGTGAATCCTACGAGCAGTACTTC
CASSPDPSGGESYEQYF
>TRBJ2-1|-|TRBV7-7|-
TGTGCCAGCAGCTCAGGGGTTGGTGAGGGTGAGCAGTTCTTC
CASSSGVGEGEQFF
>TRBJ2-7|TRBD2|TRBV5-1|-
TGCGCCAGCAGCTTGGCCAGCGGGGCCTACGAGCAGTACTTC
CASSLASGAYEQYF
>TRBJ1-2|-|TRBV2|-
TGTGCCAGCAGGGAAAATGGGCTTGGCTACACCTTC
CASRENGLGYTF
>TRBJ1-2|TRBD1|TRBV29-1|medium-sized
TGCAGCGTTGATAGGACAGGATATGGCTACACCTTC
CSVDRTGYGYTF
>TRBJ2-7|-|TRBV27|-
TGTGCCAGCCCCTTTGACGAGCGGTACTTC
CASPFDERYF
>TRBJ1-1|TRBD1|TRBV2|-
TGTGCCAGCAGCGCGATCACAGGGGTGGGCGCTTTCTTT
CASSAITGVGAFF
>TRBJ2-3|TRBD2|TRBV7-9|few
TGTGCCAGCAGCTTAGCCCCGCTAGCGGGGGGAAATACGCAGTATTTT
CASSLAPLAGGNTQYF
>TRBJ1-6|-|TRBV15|-
TGTGCCACCAGAGGGAGCTCCTATAATTCACCCCTCCACTTT
CATRGSSYNSPLHF
>TRBJ2-6|-|TRBV5-6|-
TGTGCCAGCAGCTTCGAGGTTGGGGCCAACGTCCTGACTTTC
CASSFEVGANVLTF
>TRBJ2-3|TRBD1|TRBV18|-
TGTGCCAGCTCAGGGACAGCCGGGACCACAGATACGCAGTATTTT
CASSGTAGTTDTQYF
>TRBJ1-1|TRBD1|TRBV5-5|-
TGTGCCAGCACCTGGGACAGGGGCACTGAAGCTTTCTTT
CASTWDRGTEAFF
>TRBJ1-2|TRBD1|TRBV28|-
TGTGCCAGCAGCCGGACAGGTCCTAACTATGGCTACACCTTC
CASSRTGPNYGYTF
>TRBJ2-5|-|TRBV5-6|-
TGTGCCAGCAGCTTGTCGGCAGAGACCCAGTACTTC
CASSLSAETQYF
>TRBJ2-2|-|TRBV7-9|-
TGTGCCAGCAGCTCGCTTCGGACGGGAAACACCGGGGAGCTGTTTTTT
CASSSLRTGNTGELFF
>TRBJ1-4|-|TRBV14|-
TGTGCCAGCAGCCATCGTGGAGGGGGGAATGAAAAACTGTTTTTT
CASSHRGGGNEKLFF
>TRBJ2-3|TRBD1|TRBV5-1|once
TGCGCCAGCAGCTGGCGGGACAGGGAAACAGATACGCAGTATTTT
CASSWRDRETDTQYF
>TRBJ2-2|-|TRBV18|-
TGTGCCAGCTCACCAGGTTTATACGGGGAGCTGTTTTTT
CASSPGLYGELFF
>TRBJ2-3|-|TRBV28|-
TGTGCCAGCAGTTTTCAGCAGGGTGGCACAGATACGCAGTATTTT
CASSFQQGGTDTQYF